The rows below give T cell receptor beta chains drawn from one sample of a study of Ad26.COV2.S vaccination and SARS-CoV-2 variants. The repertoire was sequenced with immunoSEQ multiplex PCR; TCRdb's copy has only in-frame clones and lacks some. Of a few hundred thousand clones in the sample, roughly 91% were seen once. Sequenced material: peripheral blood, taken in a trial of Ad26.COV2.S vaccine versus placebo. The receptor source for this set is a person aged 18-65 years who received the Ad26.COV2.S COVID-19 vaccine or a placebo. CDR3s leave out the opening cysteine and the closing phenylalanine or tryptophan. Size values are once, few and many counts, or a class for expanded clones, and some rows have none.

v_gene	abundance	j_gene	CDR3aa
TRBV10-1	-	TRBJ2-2	ASRTGGFNTGELF
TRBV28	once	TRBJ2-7	ASTLGYEQY
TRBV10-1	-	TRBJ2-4	ASSDQNLAKNIQY
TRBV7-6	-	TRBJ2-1	ASSLEARTVYNEQF
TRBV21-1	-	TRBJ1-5	ASSKGAPGSNQPQH
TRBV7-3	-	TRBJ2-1	ASSAQRDWTGSGEQF
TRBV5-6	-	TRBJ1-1	ASSLGGSGTEAF
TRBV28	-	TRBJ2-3	ASSQQGTTDTQY
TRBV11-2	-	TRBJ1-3	ASRHIRTGGNGTGNTIY
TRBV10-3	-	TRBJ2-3	AISESRMGRDSTDTQY